This record covers a single TCR beta chain. The data originate from a study of T cells in Graves' hyperthyroidism and ophthalmopathy. TCR beta CDR3 sequences were amplified from RNA transcripts. An initial round of RT-PCR targeting the TCR CDR3 relied on the HTBI primer set. From the multiplex PCR reads, TCRdb called clonotypes with MiXCR, one entry per CDR3 protein. The sample comprises 500,000 to 600,000 distinct CDR3 sequences, 40% to 55% of which are singletons, and more than 7% rests with the top ten. Germline V lookup: CDR1 SGHAT, CDR2 FQDESV (reference sequence). This CDR3 is built from 15 residues. The V segment lost 5 bases and the J segment 5 bases; nucleotides outside the gene matches: 8.

The receptor comes from a woman aged 18-29 years with Graves' hyperthyroidism. This chain links TRBV11-1 with TRBJ2-5, with TRBD2 matching 10 bases. The specimen sequenced was peripheral blood or thyroid tissue (not recorded which). CDR3 loop: CASSPPGLALETQYF. The DNA for the CDR3 is TGTGCCAGCAGCCCCCCGGGACTAGCGTTGGAGACCCAGTACTTC.